This T cell receptor beta chain is drawn from a study of response to subunit inactivated influenza vaccine. Points from the study as a whole: Authors suggested each seasonal flu vaccination may recruit only limited numbers of new T cells.

On this clonotype: The antigen remains undetermined.

In germline, CDR1 is DFQATT, CDR2 SNEGSKA (reference sequence). V dropped 3 bases and J dropped 4; count of bases not matched to a gene: 5. The CDR3 is made up of 13 amino acids. A single record per CDR3 protein comes from TCRdb applying MiXCR to the RT-PCR reads. Counted here are fewer than 650,000 distinct CDR3 sequences, 10% to 15% occurring once; the ten biggest clones make up 10% to 15%. Sample: PBMCs from blood, taken about 6 weeks after vaccination. This receptor was taken from a man aged 50 to 59 who received an inactivated influenza vaccine. The V and J genes are TRBV20-1 and TRBJ1-2, with 7 bases that match TRBD1. The DNA for the CDR3 is TGCAGTGCTAGTGGGGCAGGGGGCTATGGCTACACCTTC. Its protein product is CSASGAGGYGYTF.